This T cell receptor (beta chain) is drawn from a study of shared clonotypes between healthy human individuals. Study observations and caveats: Donors were few, which limited the genetic and exposure-history diversity represented. The study's rarefaction showed incomplete sorted-subset sequencing despite large depth.

The method was immunoSEQ multiplex PCR; TCRdb's version includes in-frame clones alone and lacks a portion of them. The sample contains some 1.5 million clones, roughly 96% of which appear only once. Points on this clone: As yet, its antigen is unknown. The same CDR3 arises from other DNA sequences in this sample as well.

V was clipped by 0 bases and J by 0 bases, with 7 bases between them. CDR3 length: 15 amino acids. CDR1 and CDR2 (germline): SGHRS, YFSETQ. The donors, all of them Caucasian adults, lived in Nashville, Tennessee. The sample consisted of naive CD4+ T cells sorted from blood. Subset given: CD45RA+ positively selected. V gene TRBV5-1 combines with J gene TRBJ2-1; no clear D. The clonotype originates from a man aged 25-45 years in good health. The CDR3 DNA reads as TGCGCCAGCAGCTTGGATTTTAGCTCCTACAATGAGCAGTTCTTC. It translates to CASSLDFSSYNEQFF.